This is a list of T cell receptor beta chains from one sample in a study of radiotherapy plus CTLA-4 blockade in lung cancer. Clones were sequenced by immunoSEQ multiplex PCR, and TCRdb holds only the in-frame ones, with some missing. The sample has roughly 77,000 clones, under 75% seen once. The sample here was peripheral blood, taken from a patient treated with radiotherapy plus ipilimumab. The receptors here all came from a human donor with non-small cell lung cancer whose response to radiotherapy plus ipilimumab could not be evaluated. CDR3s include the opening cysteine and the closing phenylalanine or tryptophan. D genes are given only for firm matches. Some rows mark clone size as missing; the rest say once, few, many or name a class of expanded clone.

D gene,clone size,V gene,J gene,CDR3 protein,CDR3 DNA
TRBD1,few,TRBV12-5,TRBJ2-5,CASTLDRVCEETQYF,TGTGCTAGCACCCTGGACAGGGTGTGTGAAGAGACCCAGTACTTC
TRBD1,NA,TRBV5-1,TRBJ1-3,CASSFGTGNRNTIYF,TGCGCCAGCAGCTTTGGGACAGGGAACCGAAACACCATATATTTT
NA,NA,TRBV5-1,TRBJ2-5,CASSPGGGRKSETQYF,TGCGCCAGCAGCCCTGGGGGCGGGAGAAAGTCTGAGACCCAGTACTTC
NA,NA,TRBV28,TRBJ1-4,CASETDQPGEKLFF,TGTGCCAGCGAAACTGATCAGCCAGGGGAAAAACTGTTTTTT
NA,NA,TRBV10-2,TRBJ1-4,CASSDRPENEKLFF,TGCGCCAGCAGTGATAGACCGGAGAATGAAAAACTGTTTTTT
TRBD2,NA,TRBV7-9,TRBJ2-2,CASSSRTSGKNTGELFF,TGTGCCAGCAGCTCTCGGACTAGCGGGAAGAACACCGGGGAGCTGTTTTTT
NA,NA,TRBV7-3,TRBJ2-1,CASSPSGASSYNEQFF,TGTGCCAGCAGCCCCTCGGGAGCGAGCTCCTACAATGAGCAGTTCTTC
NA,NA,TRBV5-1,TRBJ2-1,CASCLQGEDEQFF,TGCGCCAGCTGCCTACAGGGTGAGGATGAGCAGTTCTTC
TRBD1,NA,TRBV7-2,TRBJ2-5,CASSTGDQETQYF,TGTGCCAGCAGTACAGGGGACCAAGAGACCCAGTACTTC
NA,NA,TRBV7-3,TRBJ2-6,CASSRVAGANVLTF,TGTGCCAGCAGCCGAGTGGCTGGGGCCAACGTCCTGACTTTC
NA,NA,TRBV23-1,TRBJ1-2,CASSQHGKVVIAANYGYTF,TGCGCCAGCAGTCAACACGGGAAGGTGGTAATTGCGGCTAACTATGGCTACACCTTT
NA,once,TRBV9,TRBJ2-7,CASSVGSGEAPYEQYF,TGTGCCAGCAGCGTAGGTTCCGGGGAAGCACCCTACGAGCAGTACTTC
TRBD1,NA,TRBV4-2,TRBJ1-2,CASSQGPTGANYGYTF,TGTGCCAGCAGCCAGGGACCGACAGGGGCCAACTATGGCTACACCTTC
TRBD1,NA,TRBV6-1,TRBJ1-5,CASSESPWDSQLNQPQHF,TGTGCCAGCAGTGAATCGCCCTGGGACAGCCAGTTAAATCAGCCCCAGCATTTT
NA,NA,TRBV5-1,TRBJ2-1,CASSLGDSSNNEQFF,TGCGCCAGCAGCTTGGGCGATTCATCGAACAATGAGCAGTTCTTC
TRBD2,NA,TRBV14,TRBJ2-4,CASSQELGAGVQNIQYF,TGTGCCAGCAGCCAAGAGTTGGGTGCGGGGGTCCAAAACATTCAGTACTTC
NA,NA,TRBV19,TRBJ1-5,CASSITLYSNQPQHF,TGTGCCAGTAGTATAACATTATATAGCAATCAGCCCCAGCATTTT
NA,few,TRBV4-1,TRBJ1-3,CASSQRDITSGNTIYF,TGCGCCAGCAGCCAGCGAGACATTACCTCTGGAAACACCATATATTTT
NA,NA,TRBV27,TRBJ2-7,CASSLLGARSYEQYF,TGTGCCAGCAGTTTATTAGGGGCCAGATCCTACGAGCAGTACTTC
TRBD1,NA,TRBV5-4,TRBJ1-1,CASSGRQGNYEAFF,TGTGCCAGCAGCGGACGACAGGGTAATTATGAAGCTTTCTTT
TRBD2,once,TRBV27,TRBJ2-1,CASKTSGGAYNEQFF,TGTGCCAGCAAGACTAGCGGGGGGGCCTACAATGAGCAGTTCTTC
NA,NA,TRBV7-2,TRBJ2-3,CASSLRRTDTQYF,TGTGCCAGCAGCTTAAGGAGAACAGATACGCAGTATTTT
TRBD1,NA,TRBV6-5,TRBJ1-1,CASSGTVPNTEAFF,TGTGCCAGCAGTGGGACAGTACCGAACACTGAAGCTTTCTTT
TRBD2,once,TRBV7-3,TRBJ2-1,CASSVAGLSYNEQFF,TGTGCCAGCAGCGTAGCGGGACTGTCCTACAATGAGCAGTTCTTC
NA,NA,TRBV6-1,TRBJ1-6,CASTPGTDSPLHF,TGTGCCAGCACCCCCGGGACTGATTCACCCCTCCACTTT
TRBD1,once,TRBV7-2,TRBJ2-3,CASSLRTGGSDTQYF,TGTGCCAGCAGCTTACGAACAGGGGGCTCAGATACGCAGTATTTT
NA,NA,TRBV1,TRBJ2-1,CTTPWGGTTYNEQFF,TGCACCACCCCGTGGGGGGGTACGACCTACAATGAGCAGTTCTTC
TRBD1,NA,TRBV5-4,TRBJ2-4,CASSRDRVNIQYF,TGTGCCAGCAGCCGGGACAGGGTAAACATTCAGTACTTC
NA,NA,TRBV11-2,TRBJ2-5,CASSPPVETQYF,TGTGCCAGCAGCCCGCCAGTAGAGACCCAGTACTTC
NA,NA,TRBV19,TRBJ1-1,CASSMGGAEAFF,TGTGCCAGTAGTATGGGGGGGGCTGAAGCTTTCTTT
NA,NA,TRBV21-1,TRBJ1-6,CASSNSGTSISPLHF,TGTGCCAGCAGCAACTCCGGGACATCTATCTCACCCCTCCACTTT
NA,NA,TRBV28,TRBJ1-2,CASSPALTAYYGYTF,TGTGCCAGCAGCCCGGCATTGACAGCTTACTATGGCTACACCTTC
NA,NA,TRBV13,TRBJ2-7,CASSLGAVQYF,TGTGCCAGCAGCTTAGGGGCAGTCCAGTACTTC
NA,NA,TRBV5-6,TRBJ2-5,CASSLTSQETQYF,TGTGCCAGCAGCTTGACTAGCCAAGAGACCCAGTACTTC
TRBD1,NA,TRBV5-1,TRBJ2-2,CASSFGQVNTGELFF,TGCGCCAGCAGCTTCGGACAGGTGAACACCGGGGAGCTGTTTTTT
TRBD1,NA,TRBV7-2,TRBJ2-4,CASSLGQGRQNIQYF,TGTGCCAGCAGCTTAGGACAGGGTCGTCAGAACATTCAGTACTTC
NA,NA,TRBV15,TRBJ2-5,CATSREARWETQYF,TGTGCCACCAGCAGAGAGGCCAGGTGGGAGACCCAGTACTTC
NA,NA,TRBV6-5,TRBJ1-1,CASSENRLNTEAFF,TGTGCCAGCAGTGAGAACAGGCTAAACACTGAAGCTTTCTTT
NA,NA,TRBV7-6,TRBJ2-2,CASSSFPNTGELFF,TGTGCCAGCAGCTCGTTCCCCAACACCGGGGAGCTGTTTTTT
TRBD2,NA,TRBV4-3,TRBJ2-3,CASSQGAGRGGSDTQYF,TGCGCCAGCAGCCAAGGAGCGGGGCGGGGGGGGTCGGATACGCAGTATTTT
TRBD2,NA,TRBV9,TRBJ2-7,CASSVASGGLYEQYF,TGTGCCAGCAGCGTAGCCAGCGGGGGGCTCTACGAGCAGTACTTC
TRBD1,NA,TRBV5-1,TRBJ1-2,CASTRGGGTGGSNYGYTF,TGCGCCAGCACCCGCGGCGGCGGGACAGGGGGCTCTAACTATGGCTACACCTTC
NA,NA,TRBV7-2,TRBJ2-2,CASSPVGGSTGELFF,TGTGCCAGCAGCCCGGTGGGGGGAAGCACCGGGGAGCTGTTTTTT
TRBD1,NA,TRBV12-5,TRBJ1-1,CASRTGGIEAFF,TGTGCTAGCAGGACAGGGGGGATTGAAGCTTTCTTT
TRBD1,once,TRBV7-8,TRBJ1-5,CASSSRTGRQPQHF,TGTGCCAGCAGCTCTCGGACAGGTCGTCAGCCCCAGCATTTT
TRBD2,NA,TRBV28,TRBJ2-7,CASHLRDYNLRGEQYF,TGTGCCAGCCACTTACGGGACTACAACCTTCGGGGCGAGCAGTACTTC
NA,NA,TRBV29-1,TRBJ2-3,CSVEDFQRQRFTDTQYF,TGCAGCGTTGAAGATTTTCAGCGACAGAGATTCACAGATACGCAGTATTTT
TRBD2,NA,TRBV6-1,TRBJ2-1,CASSEEGGNNEQFF,TGTGCCAGCAGTGAAGAGGGAGGGAACAATGAGCAGTTCTTC
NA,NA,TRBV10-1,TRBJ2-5,CASSEPHPGADQETQYF,TGCGCCAGCAGTGAGCCCCACCCAGGGGCGGATCAAGAGACCCAGTACTTC
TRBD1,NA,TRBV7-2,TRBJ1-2,CASSSGQPNYGYTF,TGTGCCAGCAGCTCGGGACAGCCCAACTATGGCTACACCTTC
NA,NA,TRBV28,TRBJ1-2,CASRWGGLGGYTF,TGTGCCAGCAGATGGGGGGGGCTAGGTGGCTACACCTTC
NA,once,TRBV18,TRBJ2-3,CASRDRSSTDTQYF,TGTGCCAGCCGAGACAGATCTAGCACAGATACGCAGTATTTT
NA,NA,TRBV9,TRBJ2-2,CASSVGGGSNTGELFF,TGTGCCAGCAGCGTGGGAGGGGGTTCGAACACCGGGGAGCTGTTTTTT
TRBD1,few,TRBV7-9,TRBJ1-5,CASSKGGTAYSNQPQHF,TGTGCCAGCAGCAAAGGAGGGACAGCTTATAGCAATCAGCCCCAGCATTTT
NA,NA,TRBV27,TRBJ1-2,CASSGVNYGYTF,TGTGCCAGCAGCGGGGTTAACTATGGCTACACCTTC
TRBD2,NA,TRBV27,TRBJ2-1,CASLGLAGGPEQFF,TGTGCCAGCCTTGGACTAGCGGGGGGGCCAGAGCAGTTCTTC
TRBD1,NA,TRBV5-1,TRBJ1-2,CASSSQGANYGYTF,TGCGCCAGCAGCTCACAGGGGGCGAACTATGGCTACACCTTC
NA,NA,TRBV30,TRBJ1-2,CAWRRNYGYTF,TGTGCCTGGAGACGGAACTATGGCTACACCTTC
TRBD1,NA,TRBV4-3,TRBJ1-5,CASSQGMDRGDQPQHF,TGCGCCAGCAGCCAAGGGATGGACAGGGGAGATCAGCCCCAGCATTTT
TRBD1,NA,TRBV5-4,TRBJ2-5,CASSLGTGGWETQYF,TGTGCCAGCAGCTTGGGAACAGGGGGCTGGGAGACCCAGTACTTC